The rows below give T cell receptor beta chains drawn from one sample of a study of T-cell memory formation after mild COVID-19. TCRdb reprocessed the 5' RACE reads with MiXCR, giving one entry per CDR3 protein. The profile shows about 470,000 distinct CDR3 sequences, roughly 25% of them singletons. The material sequenced was PBMCs or a T cell subset sorted from them (not recorded which). These receptors were collected from an adult woman who had mild COVID-19 (a few samples of this study predate the infection). Cell type and time point are not known. The CDR3 runs from the conserved cysteine through the conserved F or W. Each record gives: V gene, clone size, D gene, J gene, CDR3 DNA, CDR3 protein. A D gene is named only where the DNA matches it firmly. Rows may omit the clone size; those that give it use once, few, many or a size class.

V: TRBV12-3/TRBV12-4; size: .; D: .; J: TRBJ2-3; DNA: TGTGCCAGCAGCCCCGGGACTCTCCTAGACACAGATACGCAGTATTTT; CDR3: CASSPGTLLDTDTQYF
V: TRBV7-2; size: .; D: TRBD2; J: TRBJ2-1; DNA: TGTGCCAGCAGCTTATCGACTAGCGCGACCTACAATGAGCAGTTCTTC; CDR3: CASSLSTSATYNEQFF
V: TRBV11-1; size: .; D: TRBD1; J: TRBJ2-3; DNA: TGTGCCAGCAACAAAGACAGGGGATACACAGATACGCAGTATTTT; CDR3: CASNKDRGYTDTQYF
V: TRBV25-1; size: few; D: TRBD2; J: TRBJ2-1; DNA: TGTGCCAGCAATCTGCTAGATAGCGGGAATGAGCAGTTCTTC; CDR3: CASNLLDSGNEQFF
V: TRBV4-1; size: .; D: .; J: TRBJ2-7; DNA: TGCGCCAGCAGCCAAGATGGAGACGGGCACTACGAGCAGTACTTC; CDR3: CASSQDGDGHYEQYF
V: TRBV7-9; size: many; D: .; J: TRBJ1-3; DNA: TGTGCCAGCAGCTTAGGTGGAAACACCATATATTTT; CDR3: CASSLGGNTIYF
V: TRBV7-9; size: .; D: .; J: TRBJ1-2; DNA: TGTGCCAGCAGCTTAGGCGGGACCCCTAACTATGGCTACACCTTC; CDR3: CASSLGGTPNYGYTF
V: TRBV7-3; size: few; D: .; J: TRBJ2-3; DNA: TGTGCCAGCAGCTCCCCGGGGTTAGCAGATACGCAGTATTTT; CDR3: CASSSPGLADTQYF
V: TRBV7-9; size: few; D: TRBD1; J: TRBJ1-2; DNA: TGTGCCAGCAGCTCAACACAGGGGGCGGACTATGGCTACACCTTC; CDR3: CASSSTQGADYGYTF
V: TRBV30; size: .; D: .; J: TRBJ2-1; DNA: TGTGCCTGGAGTGTAGGATATGAGCAGTTCTTC; CDR3: CAWSVGYEQFF
V: TRBV15; size: .; D: .; J: TRBJ2-1; DNA: TGTGCCACCAGTGTCGATGTCGGCTACAATGAGCAGTTCTTC; CDR3: CATSVDVGYNEQFF
V: TRBV5-6; size: .; D: TRBD1; J: TRBJ2-1; DNA: TGTGCCAGCAGCTTGGAGACAGGGACGGGGAATGAGCAGTTCTTC; CDR3: CASSLETGTGNEQFF
V: TRBV11-2; size: .; D: TRBD2; J: TRBJ2-3; DNA: TGTGCCAGCAGCTACCCGGTTAATAATAGCGGGATTATAACTAGCACAGATACGCAGTATTTT; CDR3: CASSYPVNNSGIITSTDTQYF
V: TRBV5-1; size: .; D: .; J: TRBJ2-5; DNA: TGCGCCAGCAGCCCCCGCTATGGCGTAGAGACCCAGTACTTC; CDR3: CASSPRYGVETQYF
V: TRBV5-6; size: .; D: TRBD2; J: TRBJ2-5; DNA: TGTGCCAGCAGCTTCCAGCGGGGGGCCAAAGAGACCCAGTACTTC; CDR3: CASSFQRGAKETQYF
V: TRBV5-1; size: .; D: TRBD2; J: TRBJ2-1; DNA: TGCGCCAGCAGCGTCGGGACTAGCGCCTCTTCTGAGCAGTTCTTC; CDR3: CASSVGTSASSEQFF
V: TRBV9; size: few; D: .; J: TRBJ2-3; DNA: TGTGCCAGCAGTCTTGGGTCAGGGATCTCAGATACGCAGTATTTT; CDR3: CASSLGSGISDTQYF
V: TRBV5-4; size: .; D: TRBD1; J: TRBJ2-7; DNA: TGTGCCAGCAGCACCCTACCAGACAGGGCCTACGAGCAGTACTTC; CDR3: CASSTLPDRAYEQYF
V: TRBV30; size: .; D: .; J: TRBJ1-5; DNA: TGTGCCTGGAGTTCTCCCGGGACCGGGTGGAATCAGCCCCAGCATTTT; CDR3: CAWSSPGTGWNQPQHF
V: TRBV4-3; size: few; D: TRBD2; J: TRBJ2-1; DNA: TGCGCCAGCAGCCAAGATGGGACTATTAAGTTCTTC; CDR3: CASSQDGTIKFF
V: TRBV6-5; size: .; D: TRBD2; J: TRBJ2-5; DNA: TGTGCCAGCACAAAGCCCGCAGCGGGGGGGCGAAAGACCCAGTACTTC; CDR3: CASTKPAAGGRKTQYF
V: TRBV12-3/TRBV12-4; size: .; D: TRBD1; J: TRBJ1-1; DNA: TGTGCCAGCAGTCTAGCGGACAGGGGGACTGAAGCTTTCTTT; CDR3: CASSLADRGTEAFF
V: TRBV6-5; size: .; D: TRBD1; J: TRBJ1-2; DNA: TGTGCCACAGGGGGCCGACCCTATGGCTACACCTTC; CDR3: CATGGRPYGYTF
V: TRBV7-9; size: .; D: .; J: TRBJ2-5; DNA: TGTGCCAGCAGCTTCTCTAGTGGAGGGACCCAGTACTTC; CDR3: CASSFSSGGTQYF
V: TRBV3-1; size: .; D: .; J: TRBJ2-7; DNA: TGTGCCAGCAGCCAGTCCCAAACAGAGCAGTACTTC; CDR3: CASSQSQTEQYF
V: TRBV19; size: few; D: TRBD2; J: TRBJ2-3; DNA: TGTGCCAGTAGTAACCTAGCGGGAGTTTCCGATACGCAGTATTTT; CDR3: CASSNLAGVSDTQYF
V: TRBV6-1; size: .; D: .; J: TRBJ2-7; DNA: TGTGCCAGCAGTGAAGGCCAGGTTGGATACGAGCAGTACTTC; CDR3: CASSEGQVGYEQYF
V: TRBV4-1; size: few; D: TRBD1; J: TRBJ2-1; DNA: TGCGCCAGCAGCCTCGAGACAGGGCTTTCGTATGAGCAGTTCTTC; CDR3: CASSLETGLSYEQFF
V: TRBV7-2; size: .; D: TRBD2; J: TRBJ2-7; DNA: TGTGCCAGCAGCTCTAGAGCGGGAGCTCAGGAGCAGTACTTC; CDR3: CASSSRAGAQEQYF